This TCR beta chain was captured in a study of blood T cell repertoires in COVID-19. Data came from immunoSEQ multiplex PCR; TCRdb stores just in-frame clones and leaves some out. The sample includes fewer than 350,000 clones, approximately 88% of them seen just once. This receptor was identified in a woman aged 25 to 39 who had recovered from COVID-19. Sequencing was done on a sample of PBMCs or T cells enriched from blood (not recorded which).

The CDR3 DNA reads as TGTGCCAGCTCACCCATCCAGGGGGCTGACTATGGCTACACCTTC. This gives the protein CASSPIQGADYGYTF. The V and J genes are TRBV18 and TRBJ1-2; 8 nucleotides match TRBD1. The junction had 6 bases not matched to a gene; V was cut back by 3 bases and J by 3 bases. Germline CDR1 and CDR2: KGHSH and LQKENI. This CDR3 has 15 amino acids.